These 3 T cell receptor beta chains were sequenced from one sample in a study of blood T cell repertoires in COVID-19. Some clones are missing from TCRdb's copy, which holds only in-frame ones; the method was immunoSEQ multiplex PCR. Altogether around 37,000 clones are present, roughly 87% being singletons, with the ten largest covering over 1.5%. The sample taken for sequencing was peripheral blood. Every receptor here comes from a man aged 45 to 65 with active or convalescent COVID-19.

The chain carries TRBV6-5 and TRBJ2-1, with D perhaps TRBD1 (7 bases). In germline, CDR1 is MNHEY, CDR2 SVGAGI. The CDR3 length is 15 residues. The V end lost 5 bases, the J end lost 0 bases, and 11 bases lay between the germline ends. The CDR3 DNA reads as TGTGCCAGCAGTCGGGGGACAGTCTCCTACAATGAGCAGTTCTTC. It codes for CASSRGTVSYNEQFF.

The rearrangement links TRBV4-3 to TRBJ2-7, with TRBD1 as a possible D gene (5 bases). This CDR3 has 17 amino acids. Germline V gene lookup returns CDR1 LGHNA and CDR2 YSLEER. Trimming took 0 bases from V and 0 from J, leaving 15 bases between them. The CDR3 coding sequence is TGCGCCAGCAGCCAAGATTTAGAGACAGTTGTCTCCTACGAGCAGTACTTC. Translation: CASSQDLETVVSYEQYF.

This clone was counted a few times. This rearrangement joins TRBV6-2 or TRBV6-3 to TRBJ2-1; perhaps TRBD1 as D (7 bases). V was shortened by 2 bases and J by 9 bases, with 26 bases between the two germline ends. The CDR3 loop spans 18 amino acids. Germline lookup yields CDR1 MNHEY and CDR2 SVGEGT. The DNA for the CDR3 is TGTGCCAGCAGTTACACGCGTAGGGGGCCGCAGACTAGAAGTGAGCAGTTCTTC. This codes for CASSYTRRGPQTRSEQFF.